This section outlines one TCR beta chain sequence together with its context. Its antigen is currently unknown. The identical CDR3 is also encoded by other nucleotide sequences in the sample. The data stem from a study of shared clonotypes between healthy human individuals. The CDR3 sequence is 11 residues long. The germline V and J ends were trimmed by 1 base and 7 bases, with 5 bases remaining between them. Germline values: CDR1 MDHEN, CDR2 SYDVKM. Some clones are missing from TCRdb's copy, which holds only in-frame ones; the method was immunoSEQ multiplex PCR. The data contain about 2 million clones, roughly 95% of them singletons. Points from the study as a whole: Naive subsets generally exceeded memory subsets in estimated richness. Few donors restricted represented genetic and exposure-history diversity.

The chain couples TRBV28 to TRBJ2-7; D remains unclear. The specimen sequenced was naive CD4+ T cells sorted from blood. Subset meaning: CD45RA+ positively selected. This receptor was identified in a man aged 18 to 30 in good health. This CDR3 is CASSLSGEQYF. DNA for the CDR3: TGTGCCAGCAGTTTATCGGGTGAGCAGTACTTC.